The 13 T cell receptor beta chains reported below all come from one sample, sequenced in a study of T cells in Graves' hyperthyroidism and ophthalmopathy. The source material, RNA transcripts, was used to amplify TCR beta CDR3 regions. In the first-round RT-PCR of the TCR CDR3, the HTBI primer set was used. TCRdb reprocessed the multiplex PCR reads via MiXCR and lists one record per CDR3 protein. The repertoire holds around 600,000 distinct CDR3 sequences, with about 14% as singletons. The sequenced sample consisted of blood. The source of these receptors is a woman between 18 and 29 years old with Graves' ophthalmopathy.

This sequence joins TRBV7-3 and TRBJ2-1, with 8 bases fitting TRBD1. The J segment lost 2 bases and the V segment lost 4 bases, leaving 4 bases of the junction unmatched. Germline V gives CDR1 SGHTA, CDR2 FQGTGA. This CDR3 comprises 15 residues. The CDR3, as DNA: TGTGCCAGCAGCTGGGGGACAGGCCCCTACAATGAGCAGTTCTTC. Its translation: CASSWGTGPYNEQFF.

This clonotype was detected only a few times. V is TRBV6-2 or TRBV6-3 and J is TRBJ1-2, with 8 bases lining up with TRBD1. This CDR3 region has 13 residues. V lost 5 bases to trimming and J lost 4 bases; unmatched junction nucleotides: 3. Germline assignment: CDR1 MNHEY and CDR2 SVGEGT. CDR3 protein: CASSEGQAYGYTF. CDR3 sequence (DNA): TGTGCCAGCAGTGAGGGACAGGCCTATGGCTACACCTTC.

V gene TRBV28 combines with J gene TRBJ1-3, with no clear D. Trimming took 4 bases from V and 0 from J, leaving 16 bases between them. The CDR3 runs 17 residues. Germline V gene lookup returns CDR1 MDHEN and CDR2 SYDVKM. DNA for the CDR3: TGTGCCAGCAGTTCAACCCCCGGGAGCCTCTCTGGAAACACCATATATTTT. This gives the protein CASSSTPGSLSGNTIYF.

The chain is built from TRBV19 and TRBJ1-2; tentatively, D is TRBD1 (5 bases). This CDR3 is 14 amino acids long. Germline loops: CDR1 LNHDA, CDR2 SQIVND (reference sequence). V was pared by 4 bases and J by 0 bases, with 9 bases between. CDR3 loop: CASSTTATNYGYTF. CDR3 coding DNA: TGTGCCAGTAGTACGACAGCTACTAACTATGGCTACACCTTC.

This clonotype has a count of ten or more. The V gene is TRBV20-1, the J gene TRBJ2-1; tentative D call: TRBD2 (6 bases). Germline V gene lookup returns CDR1 DFQATT and CDR2 SNEGSKA (reference sequence). Trimming cost V 0 bases and J 3 bases, with 12 bases left between them. This CDR3 spans 15 amino acids. In DNA form, the CDR3 reads TGCAGTGCTAGAGATCTAGGACTAAACTACAATGAGCAGTTCTTC. Encoded protein: CSARDLGLNYNEQFF.

This clonotype was detected ten times or more. In DNA, the CDR3 is TGCGCCAGCAGTTCGGACTCTGGAAACACCATATATTTT. It encodes CASSSDSGNTIYF. This chain joins TRBV5-1 and TRBJ1-3; the D is unclear. Germline V gene data show CDR1 as SGHRS and CDR2 as YFSETQ. V dropped 5 bases and J dropped 0 bases, with 6 bases sitting between them. The CDR3 covers 13 residues.

CDR3 nucleotides: TGTGCCAGCACTGAGACTCCTAGCTCCTACGAGCAGTACTTC. Translation gives CASTETPSSYEQYF. The chain recombines TRBV6-1 with TRBJ2-7, with D hard to call. With 7 bases removed from V and 0 bases from J, the gap between germline ends came to 13 bases. The CDR3 runs to 14 residues. The germline V gene has CDR1 MNHNS and CDR2 SASEGT.

The gene calls are TRBV7-6 and TRBJ2-7; 10 bases map to TRBD1. The CDR3 runs 16 residues. Germline V gene data show CDR1 as SGHVS and CDR2 as FNYEAQ. J was trimmed by 5 bases and V by 5 bases; bases with no gene match: 12. CDR3: CASSDSKDRGFHEQYF. CDR3 coding DNA: TGTGCCAGCAGCGACTCTAAGGACAGGGGGTTCCACGAGCAGTACTTC.

This clonotype appeared many times. The chain combines TRBV24-1 with TRBJ1-2, with TRBD1 as a possible D gene (6 bases). V lost 3 bases and J 4 bases, leaving 17 bases between the germline ends. This CDR3 has 16 amino acids. Germline V lookup: CDR1 KGHDR, CDR2 SFDVKD. The CDR3 reads CATSDRGHGGTYGYTF. The DNA of the CDR3 is TGTGCCACCAGTGATAGGGGACATGGCGGAACCTATGGCTACACCTTC.

This clonotype was seen a few times. The gene calls are TRBV3-1 and TRBJ1-2; D gene ambiguous. V shed 0 bases and J shed 0 bases, with 11 bases lying between them. Germline-derived CDR1 and CDR2 are LGHDT and YNNKEL (reference sequence). CDR3 length: 16 residues. This CDR3 is CASSQDQADSNYGYTF. The CDR3 DNA reads TGTGCCAGCAGCCAAGATCAGGCTGATTCTAACTATGGCTACACCTTC. Full variable domain (rest looked up from reference TRBV3-1 and TRBJ1-2): DTAVSQTPKYLVTQMGNDKSIKCEQNLGHDTMYWYKQDSKKFLKIMFSYNNKELIINETVPNRFSPKSPDKAHLNLHINSLELGDSAVYFCASSQDQADSNYGYTFGSGTRLTVV.

This clonotype was seen at least ten times. The V call is TRBV12-3 or TRBV12-4, the J call TRBJ1-1; D might be TRBD1 (6 bases). This CDR3 is 14 amino acids long. V was clipped by 6 bases and J by 3 bases, with 14 bases between them. Written as DNA, the CDR3 is TGTGCCAGCAGCCTACAGGGCGAATACACTGAAGCTTTCTTT. Amino acids: CASSLQGEYTEAFF.

This clonotype was detected ten times or more. This chain uses TRBV5-8 with TRBJ1-1, with D uncertain. V was shortened by 5 bases and J by 6 bases, with 17 bases between the two germline ends. Germline V gives CDR1 SGHTS, CDR2 YDEGEE. The CDR3 consists of 14 residues. This CDR3 is CASSELQPDAEAFF. The CDR3 DNA is TGTGCCAGCAGTGAACTACAGCCGGACGCTGAAGCTTTCTTT.

This clonotype showed up many times. The CDR3 loop reads CAWSVGGVETQYF. Here the CDR3 DNA reads TGTGCCTGGAGTGTAGGCGGGGTGGAGACCCAGTACTTC. The V gene is TRBV30, the J gene TRBJ2-5, with D possibly being TRBD2 (6 bases). The V and J ends lost 0 bases and 5 bases respectively, with 10 bases between them. The V gene's germline CDR1 is GTSNPN and CDR2 SVGIG (reference sequence). There are 13 residues in the CDR3.